This T cell receptor beta chain comes out of a study of T-cell reconstitution after alpha-beta-depleted transplantation in children. It was with unique molecular identifiers that the TCRbeta library was prepared. TCRdb called the PCR reads again in MiXCR, with one record for every CDR3 protein. The table has approximately 170,000 distinct CDR3 sequences, approximately 10% seen once. The CDR3 covers 14 residues. The germline gives CDR1 SGHVS, CDR2 FQNEAQ. Germline trimming cut 3 bases from V and 5 bases from J; bases unmatched to any gene: 6. Comments on this clonotype: The antigen is unknown. A much larger clone sits a single nucleotide away, making a read error possible.

The study's findings and limits: Diversity and T-cell counts at one year after transplant derived mostly from new T cells. Two months or so post-transplant, alpha-beta T cells reportedly derived from several hundred expanded graft clones. There were some patients whose high TCRbeta diversity at day 60 came from surviving recipient T cells and thymic progenitors.

The receptor was derived from a boy younger than 10 with acute myeloid leukemia, due to receive a stem cell transplant. Material: PBMCs, obtained before TCRalphabeta/CD19-depleted stem cell transplant. The V call is TRBV7-8, the J call TRBJ2-5; 7 bases fit TRBD1. CDR3 residues: CASSFDRETETQYF. The CDR3 DNA reads as TGTGCCAGCAGCTTTGACAGGGAAACGGAGACCCAGTACTTC.